This TCR beta chain was found in a study of OX40 agonist ivuxolimab in advanced cancers. Study-level results: CD4+ and CD8+ T cells in blood underwent clonal expansion by week 6 at 0.1 to 3.0 mg/kg.

TCRdb keeps only in-frame clones here, not all; method: immunoSEQ multiplex PCR. The sample gives tens of thousands of clones, roughly 84% of which show up once; under 0.35% is in the top ten. On this clone: As yet, its antigen is unknown.

The CDR3 has 16 residues. The V end lost 3 bases, the J end lost 1 base, and 16 bases lay between the germline ends. Germline loops: CDR1 SGHRS, CDR2 YFSETQ. Sequenced material: CD4+ or CD8+ T cells sorted from blood, taken in a trial of the OX40 agonist ivuxolimab. The chain has TRBV5-1 and TRBJ1-2; D is undetermined. This sequence originates from an adult with an advanced solid tumor such as melanoma, head and neck, liver or kidney cancer. The CDR3 reads CASSWRAGTDNYGYTF. The CDR3 DNA follows: TGCGCCAGCAGCTGGCGTGCCGGAACCGATAACTATGGCTACACCTTC.